The next 27 T cell receptor beta chains were all read from a single sample in a study of T cell responses to AZD1222 COVID-19 vaccine. Sequencing was performed with immunoSEQ multiplex PCR; in TCRdb, only in-frame clones are kept and a portion is missing. The sample consists of 75,000 to 100,000 clones, around 90% of them appearing once. The starting material was peripheral blood, obtained on day 0 of AZD1222 vaccination. Source of these receptors: an adult in good health.

The sample holds a few counts of this clone. The chain has TRBV4-2 and TRBJ2-1, with 12 bases lining up with TRBD2. V was pared by 0 bases and J by 6 bases, with 0 bases of the junction left unmatched. The CDR3 is 15 residues long. The V gene's germline CDR1 is LGHNA and CDR2 YNFKEQ. Here the CDR3 DNA reads TGTGCCAGCAGCCAAGAGACTAGCGGGAGCAATGAGCAGTTCTTC. Translation gives CASSQETSGSNEQFF.

This chain joins TRBV27 and TRBJ2-1; the D is unclear. From germline, CDR1 is MNHEY and CDR2 SMNVEV (reference sequence). CDR3 length: 11 amino acids. V was clipped by 6 bases and J by 7 bases, with 7 bases between them. The chain's CDR3 is CASSERNEQFF. In nucleotides, the CDR3 is TGTGCCAGCAGCGAACGGAATGAGCAGTTCTTC.

V gene TRBV7-9 combines with J gene TRBJ2-1; TRBD2 matches 14 bases. CDR1 is SEHNR and CDR2 is FQNEAQ in the germline V gene (reference sequence). V gave up 5 bases and J gave up 6 bases; unmatched junction bases: 9. The CDR3 is 17 amino acids. The CDR3 spells CASSHTRGTSGSNEQFF. In DNA, the CDR3 is TGTGCCAGCAGCCATACCCGAGGGACTAGCGGGAGCAATGAGCAGTTCTTC.

This chain connects TRBV9 to TRBJ1-1, with 7 bases that match TRBD1. From germline, CDR1 is SGDLS and CDR2 YYNGEE. This CDR3 has 14 amino acids. V trimming: 4 bases; J trimming: 0 bases; junction bases outside the gene matches: 3. CDR3 in amino acids: CASSLRGLNTEAFF. In DNA form, the CDR3 reads TGTGCCAGCAGCTTAAGGGGGCTGAACACTGAAGCTTTCTTT.

The chain has TRBV7-2 and TRBJ1-5; D may be TRBD1 (6 bases). The CDR3 is made up of 13 amino acids. The V and J ends lost 1 base and 7 bases respectively, with 8 bases between them. Germline V gene sequence: CDR1 SGHTA, CDR2 FQGNSA. The CDR3 DNA is TGTGCCAGCAGCTTAGACAGGGTCCAGCCCCAGCATTTT. Amino acids: CASSLDRVQPQHF.

This clone was recorded only once. This chain connects TRBV24-1 to TRBJ2-1; a possible D gene is TRBD2 (6 bases). The V end was cut by 6 bases, the J end by 2 bases, with 13 bases between. The CDR3 is 15 residues long. CDR1 and CDR2 from the germline V gene are KGHDR and SFDVKD. The CDR3, as DNA: TGTGCCACCAGTTTACCGGGAGAGCCCTACAATGAGCAGTTCTTC. This sequence encodes CATSLPGEPYNEQFF.

The gene calls are TRBV27 and TRBJ1-2; no clear D gene. The CDR3 covers 18 residues. Trimming pared 3 bases from V and 4 bases from J, leaving 24 bases between. Per germline, CDR1 MNHEY and CDR2 SMNVEV (reference sequence). The CDR3 sequence: CASSLEYPGFSGGYGYTF. For the CDR3, the DNA is TGTGCCAGCAGTTTGGAATACCCTGGATTTTCAGGTGGCTATGGCTACACCTTC.

The chain combines TRBV2 with TRBJ1-6; the match to TRBD1 covers 9 bases. After removal of 3 bases from V and 14 bases from J, the junction contained 5 bases not matched to a gene. The CDR3 sequence is 13 residues long. CDR1 is SNHLY and CDR2 is FYNNEI in the germline V gene. The CDR3 coding sequence is TGTGCCAGCAGTGACCGGGACAGGGTTTCCCTCCACTTT. Its protein is CASSDRDRVSLHF.

This clone was recorded a few times. V and J are TRBV24-1 and TRBJ1-5; 7 bases fit TRBD1. Trimming cost V 4 bases and J 9 bases; bases outside gene matches: 2. Germline V gene data show CDR1 as KGHDR and CDR2 as SFDVKD. The CDR3 has 12 amino acids. In DNA form, the CDR3 reads TGTGCCACCAGTGAACGGACAGGGCCCCAGCATTTT. Translated, it gives CATSERTGPQHF.

The genes are TRBV3-1 (or the pseudogene TRBV3-2) and TRBJ2-5; D remains ambiguous. The CDR3 totals 16 residues. Looked up from germline, CDR1 is LGHDT and CDR2 is YNNKEL (reference sequence). V dropped 0 bases and J dropped 5 bases, with 16 bases sitting between them. The CDR3 reads CASSQEERSRWETQYF. CDR3 DNA sequence: TGTGCCAGCAGCCAAGAGGAACGGAGCCGGTGGGAGACCCAGTACTTC.

This clone was detected once. The rearrangement joins TRBV6-2 or TRBV6-3 to TRBJ2-1; TRBD2 matches 14 bases. The V gene's germline CDR1 is MNHEY and CDR2 SVGEGT. Losses at the gene ends were 6 bases for V and 6 bases for J; bases not matched to a gene: 10. The CDR3 runs 17 residues. CDR3 coding DNA: TGTGCCAGCAGCCGCGGGACTAGCGGGAGTCACCCCAATGAGCAGTTCTTC. Translated, it gives CASSRGTSGSHPNEQFF.

The rearrangement uses TRBV19 and TRBJ1-2, with D possibly TRBD1 on 6 matching bases. There are 13 residues in the CDR3. In germline, CDR1 is LNHDA, CDR2 SQIVND (reference sequence). V lost 6 bases and J lost 8, with 16 bases in between. Here the CDR3 DNA reads TGTGCCAGTAGCCCTACAGGGTTGCAGGGCTACACCTTC. The encoded protein is CASSPTGLQGYTF.

The gene calls are TRBV19 and TRBJ1-2; a weak D match, TRBD1 (6 bases). This CDR3 is 15 amino acids long. Looked up from germline, CDR1 is LNHDA and CDR2 is SQIVND (reference sequence). Deletions cut 4 bases from V and 2 bases from J, with 14 bases between. The DNA of the CDR3 is TGTGCCAGTAGTAGAGCGAATACAGGGAACTATGGCTACACCTTC. This codes for CASSRANTGNYGYTF.

The chain links TRBV6-1 to TRBJ1-6; D unresolved. V gave up 3 bases and J gave up 0 bases, with 3 bases separating them. The length of the CDR3 is 14 residues. From germline, CDR1 is MNHNS and CDR2 SASEGT. The CDR3 region has the DNA TGTGCCAGCAGTGACAGCTCCTATAATTCACCCCTCCACTTT. As protein: CASSDSSYNSPLHF.

This clone was observed a handful of times. This sequence joins TRBV2 and TRBJ2-2; possibly TRBD1 or TRBD2 for D (5 bases each). Trimming left V 6 bases short and J 2 bases short, with 10 bases between. The germline V gene encodes CDR1 SNHLY and CDR2 FYNNEI. The CDR3 runs to 14 residues. The CDR3 loop reads CASSVGPNTGELFF. CDR3 nucleotides: TGTGCCAGCAGCGTGGGACCAAACACCGGGGAGCTGTTTTTT.

The chain couples TRBV5-1 to TRBJ1-2; D is uncertain. CDR3 length: 15 amino acids. Between the trimmed V and J ends, which lost 1 base and 0 bases, there was a span of 10 bases. Germline V gene data show CDR1 as SGHRS and CDR2 as YFSETQ. This CDR3 reads CASSLTRSPNYGYTF. Written as DNA, the CDR3 is TGCGCCAGCAGCTTGACCAGGAGTCCTAACTATGGCTACACCTTC.

This chain connects TRBV5-6 to TRBJ1-1; 9 nucleotides align to TRBD1. V dropped 5 bases and J dropped 1; count of bases not matched to a gene: 3. The germline gives CDR1 SGHDT, CDR2 YYEEEE. This CDR3 has 14 residues. The CDR3 sequence: CASRPTGGNTEAFF. Written as DNA, the CDR3 is TGTGCCAGCAGACCGACAGGGGGGAACACTGAAGCTTTCTTT.

The sample holds a few counts of this clone. The rearrangement joins TRBV24-1 to TRBJ2-1, with D unclear. The CDR3 is made up of 16 amino acids. The germline V gene encodes CDR1 KGHDR and CDR2 SFDVKD. V was pared by 0 bases and J by 7 bases, with 15 bases between. This CDR3 reads CATSDLHGRVRNEQFF. CDR3 DNA sequence: TGTGCCACCAGTGATTTGCACGGCCGGGTTCGAAATGAGCAGTTCTTC.

The chain links TRBV13 to TRBJ2-1; 8 bases match TRBD2. After removal of 1 base from V and 7 bases from J, the junction contained 3 bases not matched to a gene. The CDR3 is 14 residues long. Germline V gives CDR1 PRHDT, CDR2 FYEKMQ (reference sequence). The CDR3 DNA sequence: TGTGCCAGCAGCTTAGCCAGCGGGGGAAATGAGCAGTTCTTC. Protein: CASSLASGGNEQFF.

The chain joins TRBV12-3 or TRBV12-4 to TRBJ2-1, with TRBD2 matching over 7 bases. The CDR3 loop spans 11 amino acids. V shed 9 bases and J 9 bases; nucleotides not matched to a gene: 5. The CDR3, as DNA: TGTGCCAGTCACTCGGGGGGTGAGCAGTTCTTC. Its translation: CASHSGGEQFF.

This clone has only a few counts. V usage is TRBV18 and J usage is TRBJ1-5; D is unresolved. The CDR3 contains 15 residues. The V and J ends lost 3 bases and 1 base respectively, with 10 bases between them. Germline V gives CDR1 KGHSH, CDR2 LQKENI. The CDR3 is CASSPFVDSNQPQHF. DNA of the CDR3: TGTGCCAGCTCACCCTTCGTAGACAGCAATCAGCCCCAGCATTTT.

The chain combines TRBV12-3 or TRBV12-4 with TRBJ2-6; no firm D call. The CDR3 has 13 residues. The ends were cut back, 8 bases at V and 4 bases at J, with 9 bases in the middle. As DNA, the CDR3 is TGTGCCAGCCAGAGGCTCGGGGCCAACGTCCTGACTTTC. Its translation is CASQRLGANVLTF.

CDR3 DNA: TGTGCCAGCAGCCAAGGAGAGGGCAGGGGTAGTGAAAAACTGTTTTTT. Amino acids: CASSQGEGRGSEKLFF. The chain carries TRBV4-2 and TRBJ1-4; perhaps TRBD1 as D (6 bases). Trimming cost V 1 base and J 7 bases, with 16 bases left between them. This CDR3 is 16 amino acids long. Looked up from germline, CDR1 is LGHNA and CDR2 is YNFKEQ.

The chain links TRBV10-3 to TRBJ1-1; 9 bases agree with TRBD1. The CDR3 is 16 residues long. The germline gives CDR1 ENHRY, CDR2 SYGVKD. The trim removed 4 bases at V and 1 base at J, leaving 7 bases unmatched. CDR3 nucleotide sequence: TGTGCCATCAGTGGTAGGACAGGGGCGCCGAACACTGAAGCTTTCTTT. Translated, it gives CAISGRTGAPNTEAFF.

The chain couples TRBV5-1 to TRBJ1-6; TRBD1 matches at 9 bases. Per germline, CDR1 SGHRS and CDR2 YFSETQ. The CDR3 contains 16 residues. V lost 1 base, J lost 5 bases, and 4 bases stayed unmatched. The CDR3 nucleotides read TGCGCCAGCAGCTTGTTAACAGGGGGCCATAATTCACCCCTCCACTTT. This encodes CASSLLTGGHNSPLHF. The entire variable domain, with the rest obtained from reference TRBV5-1 and TRBJ1-6, is as follows: KAGVTQTPRYLIKTRGQQVTLSCSPISGHRSVSWYQQTPGQGLQFLFEYFSETQRNKGNFPGRFSGRQFSNSRSEMNVSTLELGDSALYLCASSLLTGGHNSPLHFGNGTRLTVT.

This clone was counted a few times. V is TRBV27 and J is TRBJ1-2; 8 positions match TRBD1. The ends lost 0 bases at V and 8 bases at J; junction bases unmatched: 5. The CDR3 length is 14 residues. Per germline, CDR1 MNHEY and CDR2 SMNVEV (reference sequence). The chain's CDR3 is CASSLSTGQGGYTF. CDR3 nucleotide sequence: TGTGCCAGCAGTTTATCCACCGGACAGGGCGGCTACACCTTC.

The chain couples TRBV6-2 or TRBV6-3 to TRBJ2-7; D remains unclear. This CDR3 has 14 residues. Germline CDR1 is MNHEY and CDR2 is SVGEGT. V lost 2 bases to trimming and J lost 1 base, with 9 bases between them. The DNA for the CDR3 is TGTGCCAGCAGTTACAAGGACGGGTCCTACGAGCAGTACTTC. It translates to CASSYKDGSYEQYF.